This entry concerns a single T cell receptor (beta chain). Antigen unknown. The CDR3 consists of 15 residues. V trimming: 5 bases; J trimming: 5 bases; junction bases outside the gene matches: 5. Germline values: CDR1 MNHEY, CDR2 SMNVEV (reference sequence). Ligated cDNA underwent four rounds of PCR with nested alpha and beta constant region primers and SP2. Blood and skin TCR RNA was reverse transcribed with alpha and beta constant primers. TCRdb reprocessed the UMI-ligation and nested PCR reads with MiXCR, giving one entry per CDR3 protein. Of 25,000 to 30,000 distinct CDR3 sequences detected, around 5.2% appear once; the ten largest clones hold 7% to 9%. The data were taken from a study of naive and memory T cell subsets. Regarding the study as a whole: The RNA method is potentially sensitive to activation and differentiation changes.

A UMI-containing oligonucleotide was joined by 3' ligation to the TCR cDNA template. Reverse transcription used DNase-treated unsorted total RNA, aiming for roughly 1 to 1,100 ng. The chain links TRBV27 to TRBJ2-2; 10 nucleotides match TRBD1. The sample taken for sequencing was blood. The TCR was taken from an adult in good health. The CDR3 sequence is CASSPWTGGTGELFF. The CDR3 DNA reads TGTGCCAGCAGTCCTTGGACAGGGGGAACCGGGGAGCTGTTTTTT.